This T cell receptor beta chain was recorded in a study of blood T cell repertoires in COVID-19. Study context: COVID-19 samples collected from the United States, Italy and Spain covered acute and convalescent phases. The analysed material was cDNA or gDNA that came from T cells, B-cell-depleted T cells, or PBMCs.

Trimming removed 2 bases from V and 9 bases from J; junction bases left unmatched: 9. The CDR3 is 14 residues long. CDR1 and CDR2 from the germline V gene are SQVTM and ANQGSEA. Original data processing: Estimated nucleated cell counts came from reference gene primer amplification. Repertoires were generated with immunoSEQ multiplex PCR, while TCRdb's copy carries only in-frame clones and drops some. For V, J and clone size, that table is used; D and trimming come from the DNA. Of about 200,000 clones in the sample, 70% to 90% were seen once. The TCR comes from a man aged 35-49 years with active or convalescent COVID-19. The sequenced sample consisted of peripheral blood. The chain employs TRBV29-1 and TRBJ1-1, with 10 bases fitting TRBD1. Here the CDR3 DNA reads TGCAGCGTTGAAAAAGACAGGGGGCGTTTTAAAGCTTTCTTT. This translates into CSVEKDRGRFKAFF.